The clone carrying this T cell receptor (beta chain) was observed many times. What it binds is not known. The data stem from a study of CD8 T cells in ankylosing spondylitis. Overall study findings and caveats: As reported, disease-linked clones showed significant enrichment in matched ankylosing spondylitis synovial fluid. The authors found the disease-linked clones to be CD8+ and relatively rare in peripheral blood. There were earlier reports of some motif variants in reactive arthritis synovial fluid and blood.

The length of the CDR3 is 12 residues. Trimming removed 3 bases from V and 5 bases from J, with 10 bases in between. Germline CDR1 DFQATT, CDR2 SNEGSKA (reference sequence). TCRdb re-derived calls from the 5' RACE reads in MiXCR, one entry per CDR3 protein. The repertoire holds some 220,000 distinct CDR3 sequences, with over 7% as singletons. V usage is TRBV20-1 and J usage is TRBJ1-2; D unclear. Sequencing was carried out using blood, either unsorted or a sorted T cell fraction (not recorded which). This TCR came from a female donor with ankylosing spondylitis or in good health (not recorded which). CDR3 DNA: TGCAGTGCTAGTCTCGGGTCGTATGGCTACACCTTC. This codes for CSASLGSYGYTF.